A selection of T cell receptor beta chains follows, all from one sample in a study of blood T cells in healthy people across ages. TCRdb used MiXCR to reprocess the 5' RACE reads, holding one entry per CDR3 protein. In the table there are about 1.8 million distinct CDR3 sequences, roughly 49% of which are singletons. The source material was blood. The receptor set was obtained from a woman between 35 and 50 years old in good health. CDR3s include the opening cysteine and the closing phenylalanine or tryptophan. Each record gives: CDR3 DNA, CDR3 protein, D gene, J gene, V gene, clone size. The D gene is left open where the match is weak. Not every row has a clone size; where given, it reads once, few, many or a size class.

DNA: TGTGCCAGCAGTTTAATGCGGCGGACGCAGTATTTT
CDR3: CASSLMRRTQYF
D: .
J: TRBJ2-3
V: TRBV6-2/TRBV6-3
size: few

DNA: TGCGCCAGCAGCCCGGATGGCGCGGGCTTAGTGAATGAAAAACTGTTTTTT
CDR3: CASSPDGAGLVNEKLFF
D: .
J: TRBJ1-4
V: TRBV4-3
size: few

DNA: TGTGCCAGCGTTGCCCGCGGACTAGCGATCCCCTCCCACGAGCAGTTCTTC
CDR3: CASVARGLAIPSHEQFF
D: TRBD2
J: TRBJ2-1
V: TRBV12-3/TRBV12-4
size: few

DNA: TGTGCCAGTATTTCCCTAGCGGGGGGAAAAGAGACCCAGTACTTC
CDR3: CASISLAGGKETQYF
D: TRBD2
J: TRBJ2-5
V: TRBV28
size: .

DNA: TGCGCCAGCAGCCAAGAACCAGGGGACAACTCCTACGAGCAGTACTTC
CDR3: CASSQEPGDNSYEQYF
D: .
J: TRBJ2-7
V: TRBV4-3
size: .

DNA: TGTGCCAGTAGTACCCGAACAGGGGGAGATCGGCCCCAGCATTTT
CDR3: CASSTRTGGDRPQHF
D: TRBD1
J: TRBJ1-5
V: TRBV19
size: .

DNA: TGTGCCAGCAGTGAAGGGACTAGTGATTGGCCCCAGTACTTC
CDR3: CASSEGTSDWPQYF
D: TRBD2
J: TRBJ2-5
V: TRBV25-1
size: few

DNA: TGTGCCAGCAGCGTCGGGACAGGGAATGAAAAACTGTTTTTT
CDR3: CASSVGTGNEKLFF
D: TRBD1
J: TRBJ1-4
V: TRBV7-8
size: .

DNA: TGTGCCAGCAGTTTCACAGGGGCCTTCAATCAGCCCCAGCATTTT
CDR3: CASSFTGAFNQPQHF
D: TRBD1
J: TRBJ1-5
V: TRBV28
size: .

DNA: TGCAGTGCTGGTGATAGCGGGGAGGCCACAGATACGCAGTATTTT
CDR3: CSAGDSGEATDTQYF
D: TRBD2
J: TRBJ2-3
V: TRBV20-1
size: .

DNA: TGTGCCAGCAGCTCTCTGCTAGCGGGGGGGATGGATGAGCAGTTCTTC
CDR3: CASSSLLAGGMDEQFF
D: TRBD2
J: TRBJ2-1
V: TRBV7-8
size: few

DNA: TGTGCCAGCAGCTCTTCTAGCGGGGGGGCCGAGCAGTACTTC
CDR3: CASSSSSGGAEQYF
D: TRBD2
J: TRBJ2-7
V: TRBV7-2
size: few

DNA: TGTGCCAGCAGCGCCGGGACAGGGTTTGGTGGGGCCAACGTCCTGACTTTC
CDR3: CASSAGTGFGGANVLTF
D: TRBD1
J: TRBJ2-6
V: TRBV4-2
size: .

DNA: TGTGCCAGCAGTTTTTGGGCAGACAACGGCGGCTACACCTTC
CDR3: CASSFWADNGGYTF
D: .
J: TRBJ1-2
V: TRBV28
size: once

DNA: TGTGCCAGCAGGATCGGGGGGACTACCACAGATACGCAGTATTTT
CDR3: CASRIGGTTTDTQYF
D: TRBD2
J: TRBJ2-3
V: TRBV2
size: .

DNA: TGTGCCAGCAGCGTAGCGCTTGGGGCCAACGTCCTGACTTTC
CDR3: CASSVALGANVLTF
D: .
J: TRBJ2-6
V: TRBV9
size: .

DNA: TGCGCCAGCAGCCAAGATCCAAGAAGGGCTGGGGCCAACGTCCTGACTTTC
CDR3: CASSQDPRRAGANVLTF
D: .
J: TRBJ2-6
V: TRBV4-3
size: few

DNA: TGTGCCAGCAGCGCGACACTAGCAGAGACCCAGTACTTC
CDR3: CASSATLAETQYF
D: .
J: TRBJ2-5
V: TRBV7-2
size: few

DNA: TGTGCCAGCAGTTTTGAAGGGGGTCTCTACGAGCAGTACTTC
CDR3: CASSFEGGLYEQYF
D: .
J: TRBJ2-7
V: TRBV12-3/TRBV12-4
size: .

DNA: TGCGCCAGCAGCAGGGACCGCGAAGAGATCCAGTACTTC
CDR3: CASSRDREEIQYF
D: .
J: TRBJ2-5
V: TRBV10-1
size: .

DNA: TGTGCTAGTGGTCCCCCGGGACAGTTGAACACTGAAGCTTTCTTT
CDR3: CASGPPGQLNTEAFF
D: TRBD1
J: TRBJ1-1
V: TRBV12-5
size: .

DNA: TGTGCCAGCAGCTACGAAAGGACAGGGGGCTCAAACATTCAGTACTTC
CDR3: CASSYERTGGSNIQYF
D: TRBD1
J: TRBJ2-4
V: TRBV7-9
size: .

DNA: TGTGCCAGCAGTCCCGCGATCATGAGACAGTCGCAAGAGACCCAGTACTTC
CDR3: CASSPAIMRQSQETQYF
D: .
J: TRBJ2-5
V: TRBV6-1
size: .

DNA: TGCAGTGCTAGACCATCAGGACTAGCGGGGGGACGAGAGACCCAGTACTTC
CDR3: CSARPSGLAGGRETQYF
D: TRBD2
J: TRBJ2-5
V: TRBV20-1
size: .

DNA: TGCGCCAGCAGCCAAGGGATCACCGGTGGCTACACCTTC
CDR3: CASSQGITGGYTF
D: .
J: TRBJ1-2
V: TRBV4-1
size: .

DNA: TGTGCCACCAGCAGAGATCGAGACAGGGTTAACGGCTACACCTTC
CDR3: CATSRDRDRVNGYTF
D: TRBD1
J: TRBJ1-2
V: TRBV15
size: .

DNA: TGTGCCAGCAGCAGATCCGGGACACCAAAAGAGACCCAGTACTTC
CDR3: CASSRSGTPKETQYF
D: .
J: TRBJ2-5
V: TRBV6-5
size: once

DNA: TGTGCCAGCAGTGAAGGAGGGGCGCTTAACTATGGCTACACCTTC
CDR3: CASSEGGALNYGYTF
D: .
J: TRBJ1-2
V: TRBV25-1
size: .

DNA: TGTGCCAGCAAGCATAGCCCCACAGGCGCTGAAGCTTTCTTT
CDR3: CASKHSPTGAEAFF
D: .
J: TRBJ1-1
V: TRBV2
size: .

DNA: TGCGCCTGCAGCCAAGATTTAGGAAGGGCCGATAGCAATCAGCCCCAGCATTTT
CDR3: CACSQDLGRADSNQPQHF
D: .
J: TRBJ1-5
V: TRBV4-1
size: .